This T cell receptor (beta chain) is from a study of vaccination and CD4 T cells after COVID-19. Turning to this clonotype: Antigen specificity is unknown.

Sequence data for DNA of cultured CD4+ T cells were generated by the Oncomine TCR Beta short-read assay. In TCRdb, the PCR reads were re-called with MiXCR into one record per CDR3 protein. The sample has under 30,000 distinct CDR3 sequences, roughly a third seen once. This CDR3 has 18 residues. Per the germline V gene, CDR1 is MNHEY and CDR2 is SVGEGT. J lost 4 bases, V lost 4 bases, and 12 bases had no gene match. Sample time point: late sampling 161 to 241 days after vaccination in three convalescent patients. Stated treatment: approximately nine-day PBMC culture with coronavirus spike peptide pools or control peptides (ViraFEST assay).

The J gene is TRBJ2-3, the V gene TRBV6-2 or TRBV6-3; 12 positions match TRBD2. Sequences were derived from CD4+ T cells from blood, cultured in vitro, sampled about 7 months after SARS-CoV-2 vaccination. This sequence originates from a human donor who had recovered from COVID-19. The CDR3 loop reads CASSSPRLAGGPPDTQYF. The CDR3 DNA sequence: TGTGCCAGCAGTTCCCCGCGTCTAGCGGGAGGGCCCCCAGATACGCAGTATTTT.